This T cell receptor beta chain appears in the sequencing data of a study of a mutant IDH1 vaccine in newly diagnosed glioma. Study at large: A roughly 62% male, about 38% female split and a mean age of 40.4 years characterized treated patients.

Germline V lookup: CDR1 SGHKS, CDR2 YYEKEE (reference sequence). V was trimmed by 6 bases and J by 0 bases, leaving 7 bases between them. The CDR3 runs 13 residues. Specified time point: baseline, week 1 (first vaccination visit). Treatment of the sample: pre-vaccination baseline after standard-of-care therapy. This clone was observed once. Produced via immunoSEQ multiplex PCR; TCRdb's table is partial and in-frame only. The sample lists about 98,000 clones; approximately 90% were seen once. The sequenced sample was PBMCs, obtained from a glioma patient treated with radiotherapy, temozolomide or both. This TCR was sampled from a woman aged 45-65 years with glioma. The gene calls are TRBV5-5 and TRBJ1-3; no reliable D call. CDR3 DNA: TGTGCCAGCACCGTTAACTCTGGAAACACCATATATTTT. Translation: CASTVNSGNTIYF.